This T cell receptor (beta chain) was recorded in a study of cytomegalovirus exposure and HLA in healthy donors. Each of the donors was a healthy bone marrow donor. The length of the CDR3 is 15 residues. After removal of 4 bases from V and 2 bases from J, the junction contained 6 bases not matched to a gene. Germline CDR1 SGHRS, CDR2 YFSETQ. Researchers ran the PCR with 60 Vbeta and 13 Jbeta primers. Sequencing was performed with immunoSEQ multiplex PCR; in TCRdb, only in-frame clones are kept and a portion is missing. The sample lists 50,000 or so clones; 70% to 80% were seen once. To note about this clone: Its cognate antigen is unknown.

Notes on the study in general: It was reported that the classifier diagnosed cytomegalovirus status with high specificity and sensitivity in both the original and validation cohorts. 164 TCR beta chains were listed as cytomegalovirus-associated.

The chain uses TRBV5-1 and TRBJ2-7, with 10 bases identical to TRBD1. The source of this sequence is a man aged 30-40 years in good health and CMV-seronegative. The source material was PBMCs. Written as DNA, the CDR3 is TGCGCCAGCAGCACCGGACAGGGGGGAACCTACGAGCAGTACTTC. This encodes CASSTGQGGTYEQYF.